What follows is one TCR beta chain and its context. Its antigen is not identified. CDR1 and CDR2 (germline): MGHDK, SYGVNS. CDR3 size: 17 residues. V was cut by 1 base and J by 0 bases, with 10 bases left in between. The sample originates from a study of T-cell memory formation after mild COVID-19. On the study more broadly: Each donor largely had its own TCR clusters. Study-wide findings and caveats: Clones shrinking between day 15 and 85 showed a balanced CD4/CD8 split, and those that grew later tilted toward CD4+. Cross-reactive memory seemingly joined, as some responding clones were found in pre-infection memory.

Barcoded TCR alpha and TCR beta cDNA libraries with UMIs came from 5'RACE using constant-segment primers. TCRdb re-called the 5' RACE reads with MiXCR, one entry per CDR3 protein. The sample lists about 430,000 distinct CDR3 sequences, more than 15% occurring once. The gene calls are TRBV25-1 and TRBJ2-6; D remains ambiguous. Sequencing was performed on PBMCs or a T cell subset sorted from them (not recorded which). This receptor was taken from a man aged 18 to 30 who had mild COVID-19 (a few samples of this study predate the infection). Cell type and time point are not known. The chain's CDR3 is CASSELKGFSGANVLTF. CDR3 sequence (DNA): TGTGCCAGCAGTGAATTGAAGGGTTTCTCTGGGGCCAACGTCCTGACTTTC.